This paragraph reports one T cell receptor (beta chain). Its specificity is not known. These data are taken from a study of cytomegalovirus exposure and HLA in healthy donors. Points from the study as a whole: Serostatus for CMV was the only available immune exposure information.

A multiplex PCR was run with 60 Vbeta primers and 13 Jbeta primers. Sequencing was performed with immunoSEQ multiplex PCR; in TCRdb, only in-frame clones are kept and a portion is missing. The profile covers fewer than 250,000 clones, with roughly 80% appearing a single time and 3.5% to 4% taken by the ten largest. Sequencing input: PBMCs. The source of this sequence is a male donor in good health and CMV-seronegative.

Written as DNA, the CDR3 is TGTGCCAGCAGCCAAGAGGGGGCTCGGGAGCAGTACTTC. It codes for CASSQEGAREQYF. The chain joins TRBV4-2 to TRBJ2-7; weak D call: TRBD1 (6 bases). In germline, CDR1 is LGHNA, CDR2 YNFKEQ. V was clipped by 0 bases and J by 7 bases, with 10 bases between them. The CDR3 extends over 13 amino acids.